This TCR beta chain was recorded in a study of T cell clonotyping in hematopoietic cell transplantation (dated by TCRdb to the early 2020s). Describing the broader study: Pretransplant samples from recipients were collected after cytoreduction. A total of 135 blood samples were collected in the study from approximately 32 consecutive transplant recipients and their related donors. Recruitment of patients was conducted between September 2015 and January 2017, and follow-up was continued until late 2020 or death.

Paper-wide results and their limitations: Sample size was limited, and cells were not sorted, so CD4 and CD8 repertoire contributions could not be separated. Inverse Simpson Index values from donors and from recipients before transplant predicted broader TCR repertoire diversity after transplant. After transplant, TCR diversity in recipients dropped, and pathologically expanded clonotypes increased progressively from day 30 to day 180. Recipient repertoires showed only a small fraction of overlap with donor repertoires, and over 95% appeared de novo at the given depth.

The immunoSEQ assay, a bias-controlled multiplex PCR using V- and J-specific primers, was used to amplify TCR beta CDR3 regions from genomic DNA. A proprietary barcode and Illumina adapter sequences were added to the CDR3 amplicons in a second PCR step. An Illumina MiSeq instrument was used to sequence the CDR3 libraries. For the original study's pipeline: Export and quality control were performed with immunoSEQ Analyzer 3.0, and downstream analyses were performed with R Bioconductor and Immunarch. Repertoire metrics were calculated using only productive rearrangements within the normalized downsampled data set. Pathologically expanded clonotypes were defined as those larger than 5 templates in the normalized cohort. The Inverse Simpson Index was used to measure repertoire diversity. CMV-specificity analyses were carried out on the non-normalized data set to capture all clonotypes. TCRdb took over this immuneACCESS table, retaining in-frame rearrangements with V and J assigned. Such tables are incomplete; in checked studies, under half of the missing clones stem from an unresolved V gene, and the remainder is unexplained. That table is the source of V, J and clone size, and D and trimming were worked out from the DNA. In all, the sample holds 20,000 or so clones, and around 90% of those were seen once. About 3.5% of the sample belongs to the ten largest clones.

In the paper's terms, the time point label means: recipient sample about 28 days before transplant, after cytoreduction. Blood from recipients was drawn roughly 28 days before transplant, then again at days 30, 100 and 180 after transplant. Nuclei Lysis Solution was used to extract genomic DNA from fresh or cryopreserved unfractionated peripheral blood mononuclear cells. In this sample, this clone turned up a few times. What this receptor recognizes is not known. No much larger clone is present one base from it, and per-base qualities are unavailable. The CDR1 and CDR2 encoded by the germline V gene are MNHEY and SVGAGI. From its cysteine to its phenylalanine, the CDR3 spans 12 amino acids. Only the CDR3 part of the read is kept: 36 bases, read in frame from the first base. V was cut back by 6 bases and J by 5 bases, leaving a gap of 10 bases between them.

The source of this sequence is a young man with biphenotypic leukemia. Some clones in this sample may be carry-over from other donors' samples. The sequenced sample was peripheral blood mononuclear cells, obtained before stem cell transplant. Rearrangement joined TRBV6-5 to TRBJ1-1; D gene: possibly TRBD1, on 6 matching bases. The CDR3 region: CASSLRGTEAFF. The nucleotides are TGTGCCAGCAGCCTCAGGGGAACTGAAGCTTTCTTT.